These 4 T cell receptor beta chains were all obtained from the same sample, sequenced in a study of somatic mutations in cytotoxic T cells in rheumatoid arthritis. Method: immunoSEQ multiplex PCR; TCRdb's copy keeps in-frame clones and lacks some. This table has tens of thousands of clones, more than 75% appearing once. The sequenced sample was CD8+ T cells sorted from blood. These TCRs come from an adult with rheumatoid arthritis.

The chain recombines TRBV9 with TRBJ2-3; 14 positions agree with TRBD2. Germline V CDR1 and CDR2: SGDLS, YYNGEE. The junction had 8 bases not matched to a gene; V was cut back by 4 bases and J by 1 base. CDR3 length: 18 residues. CDR3 amino acids: CASSTRTSGGLGTDTQYF. For the CDR3, the DNA is TGTGCCAGCAGCACCCGGACTAGCGGGGGGCTGGGCACAGATACGCAGTATTTT. Full variable domain (missing parts from reference TRBV9 and TRBJ2-3): DSGVTQTPKHLITATGQRVTLRCSPRSGDLSVYWYQQSLDQGLQFLIQYYNGEERAKGNILERFSAQQFPDLHSELNLSSLELGDSALYFCASSTRTSGGLGTDTQYFGPGTRLTVL.

This rearrangement joins TRBV4-3 to TRBJ1-2; D is ambiguous. V was pared by 0 bases and J by 4 bases, with 15 bases between. Germline lookup yields CDR1 LGHNA and CDR2 YSLEER. The CDR3 covers 16 residues. The CDR3 DNA reads as TGCGCCAGCAGCCAAGATCACCCAGGAACTATCTATGGCTACACCTTC. This codes for CASSQDHPGTIYGYTF.

This chain joins TRBV11-2 and TRBJ2-5; 8 bases fit TRBD2. The CDR3 loop spans 18 amino acids. The germline CDR1 and CDR2 sequences are SGHAT and FQNNGV. V gave up 2 bases and J gave up 1 base; unmatched junction bases: 12. CDR3 coding DNA: TGTGCCAGCAGCTTAAGGGGTACGGGACTAGACTTCCAAGAGACCCAGTACTTC. Protein: CASSLRGTGLDFQETQYF.

The genes are TRBV7-2 and TRBJ2-1, with TRBD1 as a possible D gene (5 bases). The CDR3 contains 15 residues. Trimming removed 0 bases at V and 4 bases at J, with 10 bases between. The V gene's germline CDR1 is SGHTA and CDR2 FQGNSA. CDR3 amino acids: CASSLAPGAYNEQFF. The CDR3 bases are TGTGCCAGCAGCTTAGCGCCTGGGGCTTACAATGAGCAGTTCTTC.